This TCR beta chain was sequenced for a study of metastatic and nonmetastatic thyroid tumors. MiXCR was used by TCRdb to re-call the PCR reads. The sample yields some 10,000 clones, roughly 28% seen once. Study-wide points: Malignant thyroid tumors reportedly exceeded benign nodules significantly in TCR beta diversity, with the difference appearing in blood and tumor.

This clone showed up just a few times. Its specificity is not known. Each patient went into thyroid surgery without having received any treatment. Sequences were obtained from tumor tissue. The clonotype comes from a female donor with papillary thyroid cancer or a benign thyroid nodule (not recorded which). Some clones in this sample may be carry-over from other donors' samples.

The CDR3 is CAGTGVRNSPLHF. Here the CDR3 DNA reads TGTGCCGGGACAGGGGTCCGGAATTCACCCCTCCACTTT. The chain combines TRBV2 with TRBJ1-6; 10 bases are shared with TRBD1. Germline V gene sequence: CDR1 SNHLY, CDR2 FYNNEI. V was pared by 11 bases and J by 7 bases, with 5 bases of the junction left unmatched. This CDR3 has 13 residues. The entire variable domain, with the rest obtained from reference TRBV2 and TRBJ1-6, is as follows: EPEVTQTPSHQVTQMGQEVILRCVPISNHLYFYWYRQILGQKVEFLVSFYNNEISEKSEIFDDQFSVERPDGSNFTLKIRSTKLEDSAMYFCAGTGVRNSPLHFGNGTRLTVT.